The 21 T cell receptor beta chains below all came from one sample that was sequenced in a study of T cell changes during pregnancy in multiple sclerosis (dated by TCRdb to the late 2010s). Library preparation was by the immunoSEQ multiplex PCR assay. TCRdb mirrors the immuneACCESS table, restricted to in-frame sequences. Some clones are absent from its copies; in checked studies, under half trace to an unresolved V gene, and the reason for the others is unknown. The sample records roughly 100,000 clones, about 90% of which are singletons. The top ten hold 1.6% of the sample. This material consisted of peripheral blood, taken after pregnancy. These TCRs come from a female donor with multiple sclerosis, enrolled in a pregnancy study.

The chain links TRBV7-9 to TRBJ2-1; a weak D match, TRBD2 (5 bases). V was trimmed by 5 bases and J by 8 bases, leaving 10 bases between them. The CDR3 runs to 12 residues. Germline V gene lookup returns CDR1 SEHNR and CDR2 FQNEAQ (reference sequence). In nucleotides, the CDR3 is TGTGCCAGCAGCCCCACGGGGTATGAGCAGTTCTTC. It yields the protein CASSPTGYEQFF. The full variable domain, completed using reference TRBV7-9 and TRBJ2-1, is DTGVSQNPRHKITKRGQNVTFRCDPISEHNRLYWYRQTLGQGPEFLTYFQNEAQLEKSRLLSDRFSAERPKGSFSTLEIQRTEQGDSAMYLCASSPTGYEQFFGPGTRLTVL.

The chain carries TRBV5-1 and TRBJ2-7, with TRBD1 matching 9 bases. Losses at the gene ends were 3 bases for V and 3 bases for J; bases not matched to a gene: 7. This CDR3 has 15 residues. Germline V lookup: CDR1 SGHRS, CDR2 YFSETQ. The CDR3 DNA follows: TGCGCCAGCAGCTGGGGAGGACAGGGGCTCTACGAGCAGTACTTC. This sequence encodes CASSWGGQGLYEQYF.

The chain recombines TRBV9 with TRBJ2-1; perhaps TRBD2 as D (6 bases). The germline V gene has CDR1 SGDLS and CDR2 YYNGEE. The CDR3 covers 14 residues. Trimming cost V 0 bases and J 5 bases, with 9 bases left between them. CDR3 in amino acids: CASSVAGVNNEQFF. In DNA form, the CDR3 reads TGTGCCAGCAGCGTAGCGGGGGTAAACAATGAGCAGTTCTTC.

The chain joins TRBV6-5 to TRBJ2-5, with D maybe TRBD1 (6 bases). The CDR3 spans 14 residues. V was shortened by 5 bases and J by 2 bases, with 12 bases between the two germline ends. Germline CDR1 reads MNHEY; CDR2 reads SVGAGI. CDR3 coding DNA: TGTGCCAGCAGTAAACCGGGGACACAAGAGACCCAGTACTTC. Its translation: CASSKPGTQETQYF.

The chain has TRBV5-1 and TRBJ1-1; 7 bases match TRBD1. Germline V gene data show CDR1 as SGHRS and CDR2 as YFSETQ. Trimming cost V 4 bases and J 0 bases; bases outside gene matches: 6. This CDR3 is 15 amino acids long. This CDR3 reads CASSIGQAMNTEAFF. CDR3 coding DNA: TGCGCCAGCAGCATAGGACAGGCCATGAACACTGAAGCTTTCTTT.

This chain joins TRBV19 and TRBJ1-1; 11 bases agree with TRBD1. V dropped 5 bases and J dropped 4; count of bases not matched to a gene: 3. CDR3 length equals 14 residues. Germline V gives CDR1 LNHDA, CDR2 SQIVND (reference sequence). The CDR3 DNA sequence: TGTGCCAGTAGTTCGGGACAGGGGGGCACTGAAGCTTTCTTT. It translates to CASSSGQGGTEAFF.

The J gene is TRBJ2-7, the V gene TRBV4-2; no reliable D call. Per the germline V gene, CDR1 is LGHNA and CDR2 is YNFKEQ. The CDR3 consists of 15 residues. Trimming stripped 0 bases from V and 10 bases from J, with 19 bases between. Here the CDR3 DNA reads TGTGCCAGCAGCCAAGATTTAGGCGGTCACAATCCACAGTACTTC. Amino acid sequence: CASSQDLGGHNPQYF.

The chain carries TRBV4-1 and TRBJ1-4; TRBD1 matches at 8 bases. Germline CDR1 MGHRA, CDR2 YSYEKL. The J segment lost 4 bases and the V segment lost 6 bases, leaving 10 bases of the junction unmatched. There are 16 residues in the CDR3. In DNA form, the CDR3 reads TGCGCCAGCAGATTGGCAGGGGGCGGATTTAATGAAAAACTGTTTTTT. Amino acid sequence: CASRLAGGGFNEKLFF.

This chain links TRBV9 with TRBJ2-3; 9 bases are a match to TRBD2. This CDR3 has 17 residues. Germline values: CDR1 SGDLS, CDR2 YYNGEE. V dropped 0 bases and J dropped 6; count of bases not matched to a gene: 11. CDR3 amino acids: CASSVDPAGGPQDTQYF. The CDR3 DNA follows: TGTGCCAGCAGCGTAGATCCAGCGGGGGGCCCCCAGGATACGCAGTATTTT.

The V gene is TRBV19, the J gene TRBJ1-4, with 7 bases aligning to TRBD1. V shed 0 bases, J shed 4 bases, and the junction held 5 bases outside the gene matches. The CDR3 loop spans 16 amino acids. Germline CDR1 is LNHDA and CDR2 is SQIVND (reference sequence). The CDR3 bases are TGTGCCAGTAGTATAGACCACAGGGGAGGTAATGAAAAACTGTTTTTT. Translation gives CASSIDHRGGNEKLFF.

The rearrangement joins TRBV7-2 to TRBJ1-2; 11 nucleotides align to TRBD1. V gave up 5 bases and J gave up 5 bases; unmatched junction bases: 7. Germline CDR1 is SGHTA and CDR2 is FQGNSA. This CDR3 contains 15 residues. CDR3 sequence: CASSGRDRGGYGYTF. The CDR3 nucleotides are TGTGCCAGCAGCGGCCGGGACAGGGGGGGATATGGCTACACCTTC.

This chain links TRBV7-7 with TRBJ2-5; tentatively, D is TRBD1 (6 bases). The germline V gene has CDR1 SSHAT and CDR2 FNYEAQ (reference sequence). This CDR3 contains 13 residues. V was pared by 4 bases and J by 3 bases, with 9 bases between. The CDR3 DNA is TGTGCCAGCAGCTCCAAGGGGGAAGAGACCCAGTACTTC. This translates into CASSSKGEETQYF.

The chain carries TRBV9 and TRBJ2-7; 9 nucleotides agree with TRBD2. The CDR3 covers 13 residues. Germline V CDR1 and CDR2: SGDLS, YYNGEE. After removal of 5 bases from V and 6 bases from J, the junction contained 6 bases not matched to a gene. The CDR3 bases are TGTGCCAGCAGTCCTAGCGGGAAAAGCGAGCAGTACTTC. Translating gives CASSPSGKSEQYF. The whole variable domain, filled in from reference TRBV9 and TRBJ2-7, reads DSGVTQTPKHLITATGQRVTLRCSPRSGDLSVYWYQQSLDQGLQFLIQYYNGEERAKGNILERFSAQQFPDLHSELNLSSLELGDSALYFCASSPSGKSEQYFGPGTRLTVT.

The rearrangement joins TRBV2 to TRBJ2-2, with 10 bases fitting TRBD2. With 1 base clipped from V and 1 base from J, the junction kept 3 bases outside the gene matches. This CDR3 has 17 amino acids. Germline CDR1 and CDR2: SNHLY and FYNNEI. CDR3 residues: CASSEGLAGVNTGELFF. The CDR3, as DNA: TGTGCCAGCAGTGAAGGGCTAGCGGGGGTGAACACCGGGGAGCTGTTTTTT.

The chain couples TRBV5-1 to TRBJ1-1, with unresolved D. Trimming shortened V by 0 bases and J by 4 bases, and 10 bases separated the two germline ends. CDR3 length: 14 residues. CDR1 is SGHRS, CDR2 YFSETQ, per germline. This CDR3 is CASSLAFDSTEAFF. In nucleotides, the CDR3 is TGCGCCAGCAGCTTGGCCTTTGATAGCACTGAAGCTTTCTTT.

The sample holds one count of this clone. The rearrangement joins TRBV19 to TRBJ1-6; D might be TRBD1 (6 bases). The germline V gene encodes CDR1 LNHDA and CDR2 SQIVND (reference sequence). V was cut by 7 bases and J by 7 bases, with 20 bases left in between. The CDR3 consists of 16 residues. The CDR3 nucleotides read TGTGCCAGTACTCATTACCCAGGGGTGGGGAATTCACCCCTCCACTTT. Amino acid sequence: CASTHYPGVGNSPLHF.

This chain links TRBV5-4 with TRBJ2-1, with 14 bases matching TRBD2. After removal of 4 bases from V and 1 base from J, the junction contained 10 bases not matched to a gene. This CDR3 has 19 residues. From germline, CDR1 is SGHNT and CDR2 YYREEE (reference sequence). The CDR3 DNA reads TGTGCCAGCAGCGGTCCGGGACTAGCGGGAGTCGGTTCCTACAATGAGCAGTTCTTC. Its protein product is CASSGPGLAGVGSYNEQFF. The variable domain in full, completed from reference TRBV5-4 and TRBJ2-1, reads ETGVTQSPTHLIKTRGQQVTLRCSSQSGHNTVSWYQQALGQGPQFIFQYYREEENGRGNFPPRFSGLQFPNYSSELNVNALELDDSALYLCASSGPGLAGVGSYNEQFFGPGTRLTVL.

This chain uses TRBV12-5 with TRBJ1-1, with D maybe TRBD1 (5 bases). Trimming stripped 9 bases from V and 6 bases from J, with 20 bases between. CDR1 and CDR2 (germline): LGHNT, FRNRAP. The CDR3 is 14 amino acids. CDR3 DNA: TGTGCTAGCTTACCGGGAGCCCAGGGCGCTGAAGCTTTCTTT. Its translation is CASLPGAQGAEAFF.

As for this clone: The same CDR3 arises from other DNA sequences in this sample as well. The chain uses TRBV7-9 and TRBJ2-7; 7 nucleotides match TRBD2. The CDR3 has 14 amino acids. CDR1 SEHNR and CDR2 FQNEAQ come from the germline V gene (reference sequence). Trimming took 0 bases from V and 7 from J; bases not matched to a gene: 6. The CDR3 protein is CASSLAGRSGEQYF. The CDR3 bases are TGTGCCAGCAGCTTAGCCGGGAGGTCGGGGGAGCAGTACTTC.

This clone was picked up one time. CDR3 sequence reads: CASSEGRGTEAFF. DNA of the CDR3: TGTGCCAGCAGTGAGGGGAGGGGCACTGAAGCTTTCTTT. The gene calls are TRBV2 and TRBJ1-1; tentative D call: TRBD1 (5 bases). V lost 3 bases, J lost 4 bases, and 9 bases lay in between. There are 13 residues in the CDR3. Germline CDR1 and CDR2: SNHLY and FYNNEI.

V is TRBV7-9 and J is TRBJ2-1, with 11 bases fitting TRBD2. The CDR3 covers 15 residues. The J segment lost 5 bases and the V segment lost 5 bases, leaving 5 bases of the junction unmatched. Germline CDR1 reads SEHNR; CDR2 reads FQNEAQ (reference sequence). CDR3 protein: CASSQTSGNDNEQFF. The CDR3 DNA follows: TGTGCCAGCAGCCAGACTAGCGGGAACGACAATGAGCAGTTCTTC.